A single sample is the source of the 21 T cell receptor beta chains below, sequenced in a study of T cell responses to AZD1222 COVID-19 vaccine. Only in-frame clones appear in the TCRdb table, and some are missing; sequencing was by immunoSEQ multiplex PCR. Seen here are around 53,000 clones, around 85% observed once, and the top ten hold about 21%. Sequencing used peripheral blood, obtained on day 0 of MenACWY control vaccination. These receptor sequences come from an adult in good health.

This clone was seen once. The J gene is TRBJ1-1, the V gene TRBV3-1 (or the pseudogene TRBV3-2); D is uncertain. The CDR3 loop spans 15 amino acids. Germline values: CDR1 LGHDT, CDR2 YNNKEL (reference sequence). V was cut by 4 bases and J by 2 bases, with 14 bases left in between. The CDR3 DNA reads as TGTGCCAGCAGCCCCTTGGCGGAGGGTAACACTGAAGCTTTCTTT. The encoded protein is CASSPLAEGNTEAFF.

This chain joins TRBV5-4 and TRBJ2-2, with D perhaps TRBD2 (5 bases). Germline V gene sequence: CDR1 SGHNT, CDR2 YYREEE (reference sequence). The V and J ends lost 1 base and 3 bases respectively, with 7 bases between them. The CDR3 has 14 amino acids. The CDR3 bases are TGTGCCAGCAGCTTGACCGGGGACACCGGGGAGCTGTTTTTT. This gives the protein CASSLTGDTGELFF.

The chain joins TRBV29-1 to TRBJ1-1; unclear D gene. Germline V gene lookup returns CDR1 SQVTM and CDR2 ANQGSEA. This CDR3 has 11 amino acids. V lost 4 bases, J lost 1 base, and 4 bases lay in between. The CDR3 spells CSVGKNTEAFF. In DNA, the CDR3 is TGCAGCGTTGGGAAGAACACTGAAGCTTTCTTT.

This chain links TRBV2 with TRBJ2-2; 10 positions agree with TRBD2. Germline V gene sequence: CDR1 SNHLY, CDR2 FYNNEI. The length of the CDR3 is 15 residues. J lost 0 bases, V lost 6 bases, and 1 base had no gene match. This CDR3 is CASSLAGANTGELFF. The DNA of the CDR3 is TGTGCCAGCAGCCTAGCGGGAGCGAACACCGGGGAGCTGTTTTTT.

The V call is TRBV19, the J call TRBJ1-6; D remains unclear. Germline-derived CDR1 and CDR2 are LNHDA and SQIVND (reference sequence). This CDR3 spans 17 amino acids. V lost 2 bases and J 0 bases, leaving 11 bases between the germline ends. The CDR3 here is CASSISHGSSYNSPLHF. For the CDR3, the DNA is TGTGCCAGTAGTATAAGTCACGGGAGCTCCTATAATTCACCCCTCCACTTT.

This clone occurred once. V is TRBV7-2 and J is TRBJ2-3, with D unclear. Germline-derived CDR1 and CDR2 are SGHTA and FQGNSA. The V gene lost 1 base and the J gene lost 2 bases, with 10 bases spanning the gap. The CDR3 has 15 amino acids. The CDR3 nucleotides are TGTGCCAGCAGCTTAGGGGTTCTCTTCACAGATACGCAGTATTTT. Its translation is CASSLGVLFTDTQYF.

The chain employs TRBV19 and TRBJ1-6; D is uncertain. With 2 bases removed from V and 7 bases from J, the gap between germline ends came to 12 bases. Germline V gene lookup returns CDR1 LNHDA and CDR2 SQIVND (reference sequence). The CDR3 extends over 15 amino acids. The CDR3 is CASSIREMGNSPLHF. The CDR3 DNA reads as TGTGCCAGTAGTATAAGGGAGATGGGGAATTCACCCCTCCACTTT.

This clone was counted a few times. The CDR3 coding sequence is TGTGCCAGCAGTGAAGATAGGGTTCAGCCCCAGCATTTT. This sequence encodes CASSEDRVQPQHF. The rearrangement uses TRBV2 and TRBJ1-5; D gene unclear. The CDR3 totals 13 residues. V was pared by 1 base and J by 6 bases, with 7 bases between. From germline, CDR1 is SNHLY and CDR2 FYNNEI.

The rearrangement joins TRBV5-6 to TRBJ2-1, with a tentative D call TRBD1 (6 bases). The length of the CDR3 is 18 residues. Deletions cut 0 bases from V and 1 base from J, with 17 bases between. Germline V gene sequence: CDR1 SGHDT, CDR2 YYEEEE. CDR3 in amino acids: CASSLAAAGEDSYNEQFF. The CDR3 DNA is TGTGCCAGCAGCTTGGCCGCGGCAGGGGAAGATTCCTACAATGAGCAGTTCTTC.

The chain links TRBV20-1 to TRBJ2-3; D is ambiguous. CDR1 is DFQATT, CDR2 SNEGSKA, per germline (reference sequence). V shed 3 bases and J shed 0 bases, with 16 bases lying between them. There are 16 residues in the CDR3. CDR3 in amino acids: CSASQGPTPSTDTQYF. CDR3 nucleotide sequence: TGCAGTGCTAGTCAAGGGCCTACCCCTAGCACAGATACGCAGTATTTT.

The chain recombines TRBV5-1 with TRBJ2-7, with D perhaps matching TRBD2 (5 bases). Germline V gene data show CDR1 as SGHRS and CDR2 as YFSETQ. CDR3 size: 15 residues. The V end was cut by 4 bases, the J end by 2 bases, with 16 bases between. CDR3 in DNA: TGCGCCAGCAGCCCGGGGTTTGCCGAGACCTACGAGCAGTACTTC. It codes for CASSPGFAETYEQYF.

Only one count was recorded for this clone. The chain combines TRBV29-1 with TRBJ1-5; 10 positions match TRBD1. Germline V gene data show CDR1 as SQVTM and CDR2 as ANQGSEA. CDR3 size: 14 residues. The V gene end was trimmed by 5 bases and the J gene end by 8 bases; junction bases not matched to a gene: 9. The CDR3 sequence: CSVSTGGADEPQHF. CDR3 DNA: TGCAGCGTTTCGACAGGGGGCGCGGATGAGCCCCAGCATTTT.

V and J are TRBV29-1 and TRBJ1-1; 8 bases align to TRBD1. The germline CDR1 and CDR2 sequences are SQVTM and ANQGSEA. The CDR3 spans 13 residues. The V gene end was trimmed by 6 bases and the J gene end by 5 bases; junction bases not matched to a gene: 8. CDR3 residues: CSVLGQGRTEAFF. The CDR3 region has the DNA TGCAGCGTATTAGGACAGGGACGTACTGAAGCTTTCTTT.

This clone was detected a few times. The chain carries TRBV19 and TRBJ1-4, with D possibly TRBD1 on 5 matching bases. Germline-derived CDR1 and CDR2 are LNHDA and SQIVND (reference sequence). V shed 3 bases and J shed 11 bases, with 10 bases lying between them. CDR3 length: 12 amino acids. This CDR3 reads CASSIGGKKLFF. The DNA for the CDR3 is TGTGCCAGTAGTATCGGGGGGAAGAAACTGTTTTTT.

This clone has a single count. The chain has TRBV7-2 and TRBJ2-7, with 8 positions matching TRBD1. Germline V CDR1 and CDR2: SGHTA, FQGNSA. V shed 5 bases and J 2 bases; nucleotides not matched to a gene: 2. The CDR3 consists of 13 residues. The CDR3 nucleotides are TGTGCCAGCAGCCTGACAGGGGCCTACGAGCAGTACTTC. It yields the protein CASSLTGAYEQYF.

The CDR3 region is CASSLVEPLQETQYF. The CDR3 coding sequence is TGTGCCAGCAGTCTAGTCGAGCCTCTACAAGAGACCCAGTACTTC. This chain joins TRBV28 and TRBJ2-5; D gene ambiguous. The germline V and J ends were trimmed by 5 bases and 2 bases, with 15 bases remaining between them. This CDR3 region has 15 residues. The germline V gene encodes CDR1 MDHEN and CDR2 SYDVKM. The full variable domain, rest sourced from reference TRBV28 and TRBJ2-5, is DVKVTQSSRYLVKRTGEKVFLECVQDMDHENMFWYRQDPGLGLRLIYFSYDVKMKEKGDIPEGYSVSREKKERFSLILESASTNQTSMYLCASSLVEPLQETQYFGPGTRLLVL.

The chain has TRBV20-1 and TRBJ1-5; unclear D gene. Trimming pared 3 bases from V and 7 bases from J, leaving 10 bases between. Germline V CDR1 and CDR2: DFQATT, SNEGSKA (reference sequence). The CDR3 is 12 amino acids. The CDR3 region has the DNA TGCAGTGCTAGTGTCGGTGGCCAGCCCCAGCATTTT. Translating gives CSASVGGQPQHF.

The chain recombines TRBV6-5 with TRBJ2-7, with TRBD2 matching over 8 bases. Germline V gene data show CDR1 as MNHEY and CDR2 as SVGAGI. The ends lost 6 bases at V and 4 bases at J; junction bases unmatched: 5. The CDR3 sequence is 13 residues long. The CDR3 bases are TGTGCCAGCAGCACCGGGACTAGTTACGAGCAGTACTTC. Protein: CASSTGTSYEQYF.

The chain is built from TRBV28 and TRBJ1-5, with TRBD1 identical over 9 bases. The CDR3 covers 14 residues. Looked up from germline, CDR1 is MDHEN and CDR2 is SYDVKM. Unmatched junction bases numbered 5, after V lost 5 bases and J lost 6 bases. The CDR3 sequence: CASSPGQGGQPQHF. The CDR3 nucleotides read TGTGCCAGCAGTCCGGGACAGGGTGGTCAGCCCCAGCATTTT.

V is TRBV5-6 and J is TRBJ2-1; TRBD2 agrees at 9 bases. CDR1 and CDR2 (germline): SGHDT, YYEEEE. The CDR3 is 15 residues long. The V and J ends lost 2 bases and 6 bases, in that order; junction bases with no gene match: 6. For the CDR3, the DNA is TGTGCCAGCAGCTTCGGCGGGAGGGCGAGCAATGAGCAGTTCTTC. Translated, it gives CASSFGGRASNEQFF. Variable domain in full (rest from reference TRBV5-6 and TRBJ2-1): DAGVTQSPTHLIKTRGQQVTLRCSPKSGHDTVSWYQQALGQGPQFIFQYYEEEERQRGNFPDRFSGHQFPNYSSELNVNALLLGDSALYLCASSFGGRASNEQFFGPGTRLTVL.

DNA of the CDR3: TGTGCCAGCAGCTTAGCTGGCTCATCAGATACGCAGTATTTT. Encoded protein: CASSLAGSSDTQYF. The J gene is TRBJ2-3, the V gene TRBV11-3; the D is unclear. V lost 1 base and J lost 4, with 9 bases in between. There are 14 residues in the CDR3. Germline V gives CDR1 SGHNT, CDR2 YENEEA.